The 2 T cell receptor beta chains in this list originate from one sample, sequenced in a study of beta chain features in type 1 diabetes. Sequenced material consisted of expressed TCRB transcripts (all of the isolated RNA was reverse transcribed). Sequencing was performed with immunoSEQ multiplex PCR; in TCRdb, only in-frame clones are kept and a portion is missing. The table lists 300,000 to 350,000 clones, 6.5% to 10% of them singletons. Sequencing input: central memory CD4+ T cells from blood. These receptors originate from a woman under 30 in good health.

In this sample, this clone turned up a few times. This chain connects TRBV6-5 to TRBJ2-1, with 8 bases lining up with TRBD1. The junction had 11 bases not matched to a gene; V was cut back by 6 bases and J by 7 bases. Germline V CDR1 and CDR2: MNHEY, SVGAGI. The CDR3 totals 15 residues. The DNA of the CDR3 is TGTGCCAGCAGGCTGACAGGGGTACTAGGTAATGAGCAGTTCTTC. It is translated as CASRLTGVLGNEQFF.

This clone was seen repeatedly, ten times or more. The chain couples TRBV15 to TRBJ1-3, with TRBD1 as a possible D gene (5 bases). Germline V gives CDR1 LNHNV, CDR2 YYDKDF (reference sequence). Between the trimmed V and J ends, which lost 8 bases and 0 bases, there was a span of 14 bases. The CDR3 has 15 amino acids. In nucleotides, the CDR3 is TGTGCCACCTCACTACTGGGGGGCTCTGGAAACACCATATATTTT. It is translated as CATSLLGGSGNTIYF.